The rows below give T cell receptor beta chains drawn from one sample of a study of T cell repertoires in cytomegalovirus infection. Their antigens remain unidentified. TCRdb fed the reads into MiXCR, producing one record per CDR3 protein. Among hundreds of thousands of distinct CDR3 sequences listed, about 33% were seen once. Sample: cultured PBMCs, taken from culture after CMV antigen stimulation. The receptors were sampled from a human donor in good health (CMV status not recorded). Some clones in this sample may be carry-over from other donors' samples. The CDR3 runs from the conserved cysteine through the conserved F or W. A D gene is named only where the DNA matches it firmly. Part of the rows lack a size; the others show once, few, many or a class for expanded clones.

CDR3,DNA,D,size,length,J,V
CSVETSAVETQYF,TGCAGCGTCGAGACTAGCGCTGTGGAGACCCAGTACTTC,TRBD2,few,13,TRBJ2-5,TRBV29-1
CASSLVGHSSYNEQFF,TGTGCCAGCAGCTTAGTGGGCCACAGCTCCTACAATGAGCAGTTCTTC,-,few,16,TRBJ2-1,TRBV7-2
CASSYGRNGPAIRDNEQFF,TGTGCCAGCAGTTACGGGCGGAACGGGCCTGCCATTAGGGACAATGAGCAGTTCTTC,-,few,19,TRBJ2-1,TRBV6-6
CASSMVDRKEKLFF,TGTGCCAGTAGTATGGTGGACAGGAAGGAAAAACTGTTTTTT,TRBD1,-,14,TRBJ1-4,TRBV19
CASTPTGLQPQHF,TGTGCCAGTACCCCGACAGGGCTACAGCCCCAGCATTTT,TRBD1,-,13,TRBJ1-5,TRBV19
CASSFWVSGNSPLHF,TGTGCCAGCAGTTTTTGGGTGTCCGGTAATTCACCCCTCCACTTT,-,-,15,TRBJ1-6,TRBV28
CASSLIRELHDSPLHF,TGTGCCAGCAGCTTAATCAGGGAACTGCATGATTCACCCCTCCACTTT,-,-,16,TRBJ1-6,TRBV11-2
CASSFGGVREKLFF,TGTGCCAGCAGCTTCGGGGGAGTTCGTGAAAAACTGTTTTTT,-,many,14,TRBJ1-4,TRBV7-2
CASSYRTVMHYNEQFF,TGTGCCAGCAGTTACCGGACAGTTATGCACTACAATGAGCAGTTCTTC,-,-,16,TRBJ2-1,TRBV6-2/TRBV6-3
CASSLRQGAYEQYF,TGTGCCAGCAGCTTAAGACAGGGGGCATACGAGCAGTACTTC,TRBD1,-,14,TRBJ2-7,TRBV7-9
CASSDEAGLGEQFF,TGTGCCAGCAGTGATGAGGCGGGACTCGGTGAGCAGTTCTTC,-,-,14,TRBJ2-1,TRBV6-4
CASSAGTANTGELFF,TGCGCCAGCAGCGCCGGGACAGCGAACACCGGGGAGCTGTTTTTT,TRBD1,-,15,TRBJ2-2,TRBV5-1
CASSGAGGSDTQYF,TGTGCCAGCAGCGGGGCAGGGGGCTCAGATACGCAGTATTTT,TRBD1,few,14,TRBJ2-3,TRBV5-6
CASVSGWTGRTEAFF,TGTGCCAGCGTAAGCGGTTGGACAGGGCGAACTGAAGCTTTCTTT,TRBD1,-,15,TRBJ1-1,TRBV27
CASSEFRPEHSNQPQHF,TGTGCCAGCAGTGAATTTAGGCCGGAGCATAGCAATCAGCCCCAGCATTTT,-,-,17,TRBJ1-5,TRBV25-1
CAASRFGKLFF,TGTGCCGCCTCCCGGTTCGGAAAACTGTTTTTT,-,many,11,TRBJ1-4,TRBV7-2
CASSRLLKETQYF,TGCGCCAGCAGCCGATTACTCAAAGAGACCCAGTACTTC,-,many,13,TRBJ2-5,TRBV4-1
CASSRVGELFF,TGTGCCAGCAGCCGGGTCGGGGAGCTGTTTTTT,-,few,11,TRBJ2-2,TRBV7-9